A selection of T cell receptor beta chains follows, all from one sample in a study of T cells in Graves' hyperthyroidism and ophthalmopathy. One entry per CDR3 protein, called by TCRdb with MiXCR from the multiplex PCR reads. The table shows about 600,000 distinct CDR3 sequences, with around 16% occurring only once. Input material: blood. The origin of the receptors is a woman aged 40 to 50 with Graves' ophthalmopathy. Each CDR3 is given with its conserved first and last residue. Each record gives: V gene, clone size, D gene, J gene, CDR3 DNA, CDR3 protein. A D gene is named only where the DNA matches it firmly. Clone size, where shown, is once, few, many, or a class for clones that have expanded.

>TRBV2|many|NA|TRBJ1-3
TGTGCCAGCGGAGGGCGACAGGCGTTCTACTCTGGAAACACCATATATTTT
CASGGRQAFYSGNTIYF
>TRBV4-1|NA|TRBD2|TRBJ2-1
TGCGCCAGCAGCCAAGAGGGACTAGTGATGAATGAGCAGTTCTTC
CASSQEGLVMNEQFF
>TRBV6-1|few|TRBD1|TRBJ1-2
TGTGCCAGCAAAGCAACAGGGGTCGGTGGCTACACCTTC
CASKATGVGGYTF
>TRBV5-6|many|TRBD1|TRBJ1-2
TGTGCCAGCGGATGGGACAGCTATGGCTACACCTTC
CASGWDSYGYTF
>TRBV30|few|TRBD2|TRBJ2-1
TGTACACTAGCGGGATATAATGAGCAGTTCTTC
CTLAGYNEQFF
>TRBV28|few|NA|TRBJ2-4
TGTGCCAGCGGCCAAGGGGGGTCCAAAAACATTCAGTACTTC
CASGQGGSKNIQYF
>TRBV12-3/TRBV12-4|few|NA|TRBJ1-3
TGTGCCAGCAGTTTAGGGTGGGGTGGAAACACCATATATTTT
CASSLGWGGNTIYF
>TRBV12-3/TRBV12-4|many|TRBD1|TRBJ1-1
TGTGCCAGCAGTTGGACAGGGCCTGAAGCTTTCTTT
CASSWTGPEAFF
>TRBV10-1|NA|NA|TRBJ2-1
TGCGCCAGCAGTGAAACTCTCTACAATGAGCAGTTCTTC
CASSETLYNEQFF
>TRBV12-3/TRBV12-4|many|NA|TRBJ2-7
TGTGCCAGCAGTTTTGGCCTGTACGAGCAGTACTTC
CASSFGLYEQYF
>TRBV4-1|NA|NA|TRBJ2-2
TGCGCCAGCAGCCAAGATACTTGGACTATGAACACCGGGGAGCTGTTTTTT
CASSQDTWTMNTGELFF
>TRBV12-3/TRBV12-4|NA|TRBD1|TRBJ1-4
TGTGCAAGCAGGGGGATGGGGGAAAAACTGTTTTTT
CASRGMGEKLFF
>TRBV15|NA|TRBD1|TRBJ1-3
TGTGCCACCAGCAGCAGGGGGGTCTCTGGAAACACCATATATTTT
CATSSRGVSGNTIYF
>TRBV11-2|NA|NA|TRBJ2-5
TGTGCCAGCAGCTGGGGCAGTGGGGGTCAAGAGACCCAGTACTTC
CASSWGSGGQETQYF
>TRBV28|NA|TRBD1|TRBJ2-2
TGTGCCAGCAGTTCCCCGGGACAGGGGGTTGGCACCGGGGAGCTGTTTTTT
CASSSPGQGVGTGELFF
>TRBV7-2|NA|NA|TRBJ2-5
TGTGCCAACAGCAAGGACTCAGGAGCCAGCGAGACCCAGTACTTC
CANSKDSGASETQYF
>TRBV3-1|many|TRBD2|TRBJ2-1
TGTGCCAGCAGCCAAGTTAGCGGGGGGGCCCCGAGCTCCTACAATGAGCAGTTCTTC
CASSQVSGGAPSSYNEQFF
>TRBV7-8|many|NA|TRBJ2-7
TGTGCCAGCAGCCGCCCGGGACAAACCTACGAGCAGTACTTC
CASSRPGQTYEQYF
>TRBV12-3/TRBV12-4|few|NA|TRBJ2-3
TGTGCCAGCAGTTTCTCTGGCGGAGCAGATACGCAGTATTTT
CASSFSGGADTQYF
>TRBV2|many|NA|TRBJ1-5
TGTGCCAGCAGTGAACAGGATAATCAGCCCCAGCATTTT
CASSEQDNQPQHF
>TRBV19|NA|NA|TRBJ2-2
TGTGCCAGTAGTTTCCCGACCGGGCATAACACCGGGGAGCTGTTTTTT
CASSFPTGHNTGELFF
>TRBV7-9|NA|NA|TRBJ1-5
TGTGCCAGCAGCTTAAACTCCCTGGCAGTCAAAAGCAATCAGCCCCAGCATTTT
CASSLNSLAVKSNQPQHF
>TRBV7-3|once|NA|TRBJ2-1
TGTGCCAGCAGCTTACAGGTTTTGGGCTATGAGCAGTTCTTC
CASSLQVLGYEQFF
>TRBV7-3|NA|NA|TRBJ1-2
TGTGCCAGCAGCTTAAGGGATGGCTATGGCTACACCTTC
CASSLRDGYGYTF
>TRBV20-1|many|NA|TRBJ1-1
TGCAGTGCTAGAGGGGGCAGAGTAGACACTGAAGCTTTCTTT
CSARGGRVDTEAFF
>TRBV5-1|many|TRBD1|TRBJ2-7
TGCGCCAGCAGCATCAACAGGGGTAGCTCCTACGAGCAGTACTTC
CASSINRGSSYEQYF